This T cell receptor (beta chain) was obtained from a study of blood T cells in healthy people across ages. The CDR3 spans 13 residues. V lost 6 bases to trimming and J lost 6 bases; unmatched junction nucleotides: 5. The second PCR ran about 6 to 11 cycles with a sample-barcoded 5' primer and J-beta primers. The authors tagged each cDNA molecule using a template-switch adaptor with 12 random nucleotides. TCRdb used MiXCR to reprocess the 5' RACE reads, holding one entry per CDR3 protein. The data contain 650,000 to 1,000,000 distinct CDR3 sequences, under 40% of them singletons. This TCR came from a man aged 18 to 30 in good health. The sequenced sample consisted of blood. V is TRBV12-3 or TRBV12-4 and J is TRBJ2-5; 9 positions match TRBD1. The CDR3 loop reads CASRTGGVKTQYF. CDR3 coding DNA: TGTGCCAGCAGGACAGGGGGGGTAAAGACCCAGTACTTC.